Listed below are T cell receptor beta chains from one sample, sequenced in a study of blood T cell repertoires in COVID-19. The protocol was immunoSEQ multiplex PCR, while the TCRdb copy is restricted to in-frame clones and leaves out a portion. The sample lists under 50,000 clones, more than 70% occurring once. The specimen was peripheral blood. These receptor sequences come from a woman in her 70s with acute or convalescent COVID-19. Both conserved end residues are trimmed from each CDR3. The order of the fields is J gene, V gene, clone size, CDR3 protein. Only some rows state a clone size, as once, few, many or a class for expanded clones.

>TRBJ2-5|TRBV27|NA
ASSPLAGVPQETQY
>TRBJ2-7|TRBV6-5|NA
ASSSATSGSYEQY
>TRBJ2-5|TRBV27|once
ASSSRTSGGETQY
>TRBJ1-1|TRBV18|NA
ASSIRAVDTEAF
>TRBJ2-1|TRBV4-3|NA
ASSQGGGNPYNEQF
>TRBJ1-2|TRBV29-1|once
SVTTGNYGYT
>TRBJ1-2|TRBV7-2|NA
ASILTVGGYT
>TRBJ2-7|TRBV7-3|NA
ASSLTSGPSYEQY
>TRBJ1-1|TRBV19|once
ASTSDRARAF
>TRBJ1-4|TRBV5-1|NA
ASSIAGQGNEKLF
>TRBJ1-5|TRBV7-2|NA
ASSLDGTYSGQPQH
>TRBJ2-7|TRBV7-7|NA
ASSLGLAGSPSYEQY
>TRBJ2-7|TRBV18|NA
ASSSGPNEQY
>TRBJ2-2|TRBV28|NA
ASRRAGGNTGELF
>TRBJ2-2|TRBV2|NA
ASSEGSGNTGELF
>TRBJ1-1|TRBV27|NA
ASSLYGVGTEAF
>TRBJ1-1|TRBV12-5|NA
ASEGGDAF
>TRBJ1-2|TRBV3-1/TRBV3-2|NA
ASSSSGVGYGYT
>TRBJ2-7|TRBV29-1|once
SVGRVGVEGEQY
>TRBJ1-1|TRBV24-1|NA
ATSGSGRTEAF
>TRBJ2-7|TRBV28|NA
ASNAGVHEQY
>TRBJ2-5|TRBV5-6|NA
ASSTGTGISQETQY
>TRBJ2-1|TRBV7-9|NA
ASSLPLAGVRNEQF
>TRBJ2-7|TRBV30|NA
AWTQGNEQY
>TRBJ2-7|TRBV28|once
ASLGGNIFEQY
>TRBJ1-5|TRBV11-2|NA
ASSLRRDRGRRNQPQH
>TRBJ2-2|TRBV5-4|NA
ASSRGLAGENTGELF
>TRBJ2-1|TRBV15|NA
ATSPMIRGTHNEQF
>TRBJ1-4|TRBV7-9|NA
ASSRTGGNEKLF
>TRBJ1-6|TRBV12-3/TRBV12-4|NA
ASNRELGSPLH
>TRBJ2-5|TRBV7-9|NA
ASSLAGIETQY
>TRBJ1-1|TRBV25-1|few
ASSELRTSAAF
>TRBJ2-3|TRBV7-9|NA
ASSARDRETDTQY
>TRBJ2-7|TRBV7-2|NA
ASSLGLAGEQY
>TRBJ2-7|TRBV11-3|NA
ASSPGGSEQY
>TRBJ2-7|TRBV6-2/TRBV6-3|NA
ASSYSTSGLYEQY
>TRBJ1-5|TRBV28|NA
ASRITGPQH
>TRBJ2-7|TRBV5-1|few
ASSRGQADYEQY